This T cell receptor (beta chain) emerged from a study of cytomegalovirus exposure and HLA in healthy donors. Of note for this clone: Its cognate antigen is unknown.

The PCR used 60 Vbeta and 13 Jbeta primers. Here immunoSEQ multiplex PCR was the method, and the copy in TCRdb shows in-frame clones only, minus some. The table lists about 87,000 clones, with less than 20% in the top ten. Points from the study as a whole: Later on, an analysis found that several of the most significant clusters appeared to be linked to common viral pathogens, which included parvovirus B19. The dataset shows that most TCR sequences were rare, while some public TCRs occurred in many donors. The classifier, whose performance was assessed in both the original and validation cohorts, reportedly diagnosed cytomegalovirus status with high specificity and sensitivity. Judged likely to be a sequencing artifact was a cluster of highly shared sequence variants.

The sequence derives from a man aged 50-59 years in good health and CMV-seropositive. Specimen: PBMCs.

The CDR3 DNA follows: TGCAGCGTTGTTAGTGTCGGGTATACGCAGTATTTT. Protein product: CSVVSVGYTQYF. The chain uses TRBV29-1 and TRBJ2-3; D ambiguous. This CDR3 has 12 amino acids. CDR1 is SQVTM and CDR2 is ANQGSEA in the germline V gene. Trimming cost V 4 bases and J 7 bases, with 12 bases left between them.